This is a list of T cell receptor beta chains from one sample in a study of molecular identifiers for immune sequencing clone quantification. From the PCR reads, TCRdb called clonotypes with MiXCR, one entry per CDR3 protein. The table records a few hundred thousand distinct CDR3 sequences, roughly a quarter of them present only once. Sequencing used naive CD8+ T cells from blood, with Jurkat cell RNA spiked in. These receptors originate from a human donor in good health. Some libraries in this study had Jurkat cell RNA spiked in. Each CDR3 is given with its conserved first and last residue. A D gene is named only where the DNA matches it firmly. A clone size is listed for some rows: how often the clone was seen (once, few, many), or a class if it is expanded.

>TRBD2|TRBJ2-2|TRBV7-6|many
CASSLALSGAGELFF
TGTGCCAGCAGCTTAGCGCTTAGCGGGGCCGGGGAGCTGTTTTTT
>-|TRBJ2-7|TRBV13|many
CASSPSGAREQYF
TGTGCCAGCAGCCCCTCCGGGGCTCGCGAGCAGTACTTC
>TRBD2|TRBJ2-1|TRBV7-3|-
CASSSTSGRSSYNEQLF
TGTGCCAGCAGCTCTACTAGCGGGAGGAGCTCCTACAATGAGCAGCTCTTC
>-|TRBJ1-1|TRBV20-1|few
CSARDRRPEAFF
TGCAGTGCTAGAGATCGAAGACCTGAAGCTTTCTTT
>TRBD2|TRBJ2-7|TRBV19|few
CASRSSGRYEQYF
TGTGCCAGTAGATCTAGCGGGAGGTACGAGCAGTACTTC
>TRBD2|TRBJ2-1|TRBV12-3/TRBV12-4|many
CASSSGTSNNEQFF
TGTGCCAGCAGCTCCGGGACTAGTAACAATGAGCAGTTCTTC
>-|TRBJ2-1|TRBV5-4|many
CASSSTEYNEQFF
TGTGCCAGCAGCTCCACTGAATACAATGAGCAGTTCTTC
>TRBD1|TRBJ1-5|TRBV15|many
CATSSGTGGDQPQHF
TGTGCCACCAGCTCCGGGACAGGGGGCGACCAGCCCCAGCATTTT
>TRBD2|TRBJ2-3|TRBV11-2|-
CASGGGRGIETDTQYF
TGTGCCAGCGGCGGGGGGCGGGGGATCGAAACAGATACGCAGTATTTT
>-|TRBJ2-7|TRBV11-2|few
CASSLHSVTNYEQYF
TGTGCCAGCAGCTTACACTCGGTCACAAACTACGAGCAGTACTTC
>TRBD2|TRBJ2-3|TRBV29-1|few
CSVRGSSGTSTDTQYF
TGCAGCGTGCGGGGGTCGAGCGGGACTAGCACAGATACGCAGTATTTT
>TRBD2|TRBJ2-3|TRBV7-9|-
CASSLAGLAGEQDAQYF
TGTGCCAGCAGCTTAGCGGGACTAGCGGGGGAACAAGATGCGCAGTATTTT
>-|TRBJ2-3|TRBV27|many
CASSVLGRTDTQYF
TGTGCCAGCAGTGTCCTCGGCCGCACAGATACGCAGTATTTT
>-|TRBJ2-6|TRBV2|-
CASTEEPAGGANVLTF
TGTGCCAGCACCGAGGAGCCTGCTGGAGGGGCCAACGTCCTGACTTTC
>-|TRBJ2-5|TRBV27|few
CASSTTGETQYF
TGTGCCAGCAGTACCACAGGGGAGACCCAGTACTTC
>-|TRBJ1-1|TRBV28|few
CASSFRGSVTEAFF
TGTGCCAGCAGTTTTCGGGGTAGTGTCACTGAAGCTTTCTTT
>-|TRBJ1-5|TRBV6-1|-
CASTDRSSLPQHF
TGTGCCAGCACTGACAGGTCAAGTCTCCCCCAGCATTTT
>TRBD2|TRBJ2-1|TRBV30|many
CAWSLASGRDEQFF
TGTGCCTGGAGTCTGGCTAGCGGGAGGGATGAGCAGTTCTTC
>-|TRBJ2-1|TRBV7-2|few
CASSVTGAFSYNEQFF
TGTGCCAGCAGCGTCACGGGGGCTTTCTCCTACAATGAGCAGTTCTTC
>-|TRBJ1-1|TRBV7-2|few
CASSLSGINTEAFF
TGTGCCAGCAGCTTATCAGGGATCAACACTGAAGCTTTCTTT
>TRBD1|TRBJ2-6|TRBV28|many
CASSLATGSGANVLTF
TGTGCCAGCAGTTTGGCGACAGGGTCTGGGGCCAACGTCCTGACTTTC
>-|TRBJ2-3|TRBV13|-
CASSHTAESTDTQYF
TGTGCCAGCAGCCATACAGCAGAAAGCACAGATACGCAGTATTTT